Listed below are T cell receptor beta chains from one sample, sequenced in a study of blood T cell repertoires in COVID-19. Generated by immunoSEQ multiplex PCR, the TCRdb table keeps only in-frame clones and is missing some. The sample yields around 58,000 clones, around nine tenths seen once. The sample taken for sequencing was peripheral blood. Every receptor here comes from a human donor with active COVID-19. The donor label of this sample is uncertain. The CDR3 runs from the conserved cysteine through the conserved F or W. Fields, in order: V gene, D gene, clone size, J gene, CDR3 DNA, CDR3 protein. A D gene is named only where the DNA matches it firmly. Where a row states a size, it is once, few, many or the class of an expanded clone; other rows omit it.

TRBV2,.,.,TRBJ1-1,TGTGCCAGCGCGATGGGACAAGAGAACACTGAAGCTTTCTTT,CASAMGQENTEAFF
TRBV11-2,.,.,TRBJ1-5,TGTGCCAGCAGCTCTGGGGCCCCGAGGCAGCCCCAGCATTTT,CASSSGAPRQPQHF
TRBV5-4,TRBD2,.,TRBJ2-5,TGTGCCAGCAGCCGGGGACTAGCGGGAGTTTTGGAGACCCAGTACTTC,CASSRGLAGVLETQYF
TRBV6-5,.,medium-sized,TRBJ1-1,TGTGCCAGCAGTTATTGGGAGGAGGGCACTGAAGCTTTCTTT,CASSYWEEGTEAFF
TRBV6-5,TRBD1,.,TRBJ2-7,TGTGCCAGCAGCGGGACAGGGACCTACGAGCAGTACTTC,CASSGTGTYEQYF
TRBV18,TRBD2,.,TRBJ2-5,TGTGCCAGCTCACCCCTAGCGGGAGTAGGGGAGACCCAGTACTTC,CASSPLAGVGETQYF
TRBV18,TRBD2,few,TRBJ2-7,TGTGCCACCAATGGCGGGAGCTTCCACGAGCAGTACTTC,CATNGGSFHEQYF
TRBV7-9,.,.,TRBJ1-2,TGTGCCAGCAGCGCAGGCGGACGGGGTGACTATGGCTACACCTTC,CASSAGGRGDYGYTF
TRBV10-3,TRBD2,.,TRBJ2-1,TGTGCCATCAGTGAGAGGGAGCGGGATTACAATGAGCAGTTCTTC,CAISERERDYNEQFF
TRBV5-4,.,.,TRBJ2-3,TGTGCCAGCAGCTTAGGAGGTCCGAGCACAGATACGCAGTATTTT,CASSLGGPSTDTQYF
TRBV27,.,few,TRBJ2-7,TGTGCCAGCAGTTTACAGTACTCCTACGAGCAGTACTTC,CASSLQYSYEQYF
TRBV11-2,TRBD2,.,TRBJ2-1,TGTGCCAGCAGCTTAGCGGTGAGCGGGGCCCTCCAAGAGGAGCAGTTCTTC,CASSLAVSGALQEEQFF
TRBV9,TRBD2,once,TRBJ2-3,TGTGCCAGCAGCGGGGGACTAGCGGGGGTGGGTACGCAGTATTTT,CASSGGLAGVGTQYF
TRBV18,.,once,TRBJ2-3,TGTGCCAGCTCACCACCAGGAGGGGTCACAGATACGCAGTATTTT,CASSPPGGVTDTQYF
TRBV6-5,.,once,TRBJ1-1,TGTGCCAGCAGTTACCCCTCAAAGGGGCGGAACACTGAAGCTTTCTTT,CASSYPSKGRNTEAFF
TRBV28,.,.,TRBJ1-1,TGTGCCAGCCACAGACAGCTTCTGAACACTGAAGCTTTCTTT,CASHRQLLNTEAFF
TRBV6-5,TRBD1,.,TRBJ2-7,TGTGCCAGCAGAGTTGGGACAGGTACCTACGAGCAGTACTTC,CASRVGTGTYEQYF
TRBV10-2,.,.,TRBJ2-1,TGCGCCAGCAGGAGGGAGGTGGACAACTACAATGAGCAGTTCTTC,CASRREVDNYNEQFF
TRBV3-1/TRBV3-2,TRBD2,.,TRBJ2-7,TGTGCCAGCAGCCACGGGCTAGCGGGAGTCGAGCAGTACTTC,CASSHGLAGVEQYF
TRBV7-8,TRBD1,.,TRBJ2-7,TGTGCCAGCAGCTTAGCGGGATGGACAGGGCGCCCCGAGCAGTACTTC,CASSLAGWTGRPEQYF
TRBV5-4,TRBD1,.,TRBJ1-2,TGTGCCTTCCAGGGACAGTCCTATGGCTACACCTTC,CAFQGQSYGYTF
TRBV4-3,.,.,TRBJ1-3,TGCGCCAGCAGCCAAGATCGGTCTCCTGGAAACACCATATATTTT,CASSQDRSPGNTIYF
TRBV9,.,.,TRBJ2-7,TGTGCCAGCAGCGTAGAACAGGTTCCCTACGAGCAGTACTTC,CASSVEQVPYEQYF
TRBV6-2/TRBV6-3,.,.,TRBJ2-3,TGTGCCAGCAGTTACTCGGCAGGGTCAGATACGCAGTATTTT,CASSYSAGSDTQYF
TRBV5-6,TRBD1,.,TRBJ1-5,TGTGCCAGCAGCTGGGGACAGGGAAACGGTCAGCCCCAGCATTTT,CASSWGQGNGQPQHF
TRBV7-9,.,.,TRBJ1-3,TGTGCCAGCAGCTGGATCCCATTCGGGAACACCATATATTTT,CASSWIPFGNTIYF